This T cell receptor beta chain was obtained from a study of human T cells and chemical hapten exposure. Across the study: Per-sample variation in TCR yield stemmed mainly from small pooled library volume differences.

Worth noting for this clonotype: What it recognizes is unknown.

The CDR3 consists of 15 residues. The germline gives CDR1 SNHLY, CDR2 FYNNEI. The V end lost 1 base, the J end lost 4 bases, and 11 bases lay between the germline ends. Total RNA extraction was carried out from unfractionated whole blood. The library gave individual cDNA molecules unique molecular identifiers. In the original workflow: Samples had a median of about 96,000 TCRs, ranging about 20,000 to 750,000. One entry per CDR3 protein results from TCRdb running MiXCR on the reads. The V and J calls, along with clone size, are taken from TCRdb and not from the paper's own processing. The sample comprises about 120,000 distinct CDR3 sequences, over 7% of which are singletons, and just over 1.4% rests with the top ten. Study results and limitations: TCRs exceeding 1 in 1000 frequency stayed unchanged with DPC sensitization.

The chain couples TRBV2 to TRBJ2-4; D is tentatively TRBD1 or TRBD2 (5 bases each). The sequenced sample consisted of whole blood. The receptor's source is a human donor in good health. Some clones in this sample may be carry-over from other donors' samples. Here the CDR3 reads CASSEVRGAKNIQYF. The DNA for the CDR3 is TGTGCCAGCAGTGAAGTCCGGGGCGCAAAAAACATTCAGTACTTC.